These 7 T cell receptor beta chains were sequenced from one sample in a study of molecular identifiers for immune sequencing clone quantification. TCRdb used MiXCR to reprocess the PCR reads, holding one entry per CDR3 protein. The data show over 600,000 distinct CDR3 sequences, 15% to 20% seen once. Input material: naive CD8+ T cells from blood, with Jurkat cell RNA spiked in. Subset meaning: FACS-sorted CD8+CD4-CCR7+CD45RA+ naive T cells. These TCRs come from a human donor in good health. Some libraries in this study had Jurkat cell RNA spiked in.

In the case of this clonotype: A much bigger clone sits one base away, suggesting this may be a read error. This chain joins TRBV12-3 or TRBV12-4 and TRBJ1-2; D gene uncertain. CDR3 length: 18 residues. This CDR3 reads CAGSSRHGSVHSNYGYTF. CDR3 bases: TGTGCCGGCAGTTCACGGCATGGGAGCGTGCACTCTAACTATGGCTACACCTTC.

Regarding this clonotype: A much larger clone differs by one base, so this may be a read error. This chain uses TRBV6-2 or TRBV6-3 with TRBJ2-7, with D perhaps matching TRBD1 or TRBD2 (5 bases each). CDR3 length equals 15 residues. V lost 4 bases and J 6 bases, leaving 19 bases between the germline ends. In germline, CDR1 is MNHEY, CDR2 SVGEGT. CDR3 protein: CASSSQGRRRVEQYF. CDR3 in DNA: TGTGCCAGCAGTTCCCAGGGACGGAGGCGGGTCGAGCAGTACTTC.

With respect to this clonotype: Mismatch with germline at one junction end may stem from a read error. The chain couples TRBV5-3 to TRBJ1-6; TRBD1 aligns across 9 bases. TRBV5-3 is an ORF for which the function is uncertain. The CDR3 covers 15 residues. The CDR3 protein is CASSSGTGRNSPLHF. CDR3 coding DNA: TGTGCCAGCAGCTCCGGGACAGGGCGTAATTCACCCCTCCACTTT.

This clonotype was seen more than once but under ten times. The chain recombines TRBV6-2 or TRBV6-3 with TRBJ2-1; D assignment may be TRBD1 or TRBD2 (6 bases each). Looked up from germline, CDR1 is MNHEY and CDR2 is SVGEGT. Trimming stripped 7 bases from V and 7 bases from J, with 23 bases between. This CDR3 is built from 16 residues. The CDR3 nucleotides are TGTGCCAGCATTTCTACAAGGGGGGCGTCGTTAAATGAGCAGTTCTTC. Amino acid sequence: CASISTRGASLNEQFF.

The chain links TRBV27 to TRBJ1-2; D is undetermined. Germline assignment: CDR1 MNHEY and CDR2 SMNVEV (reference sequence). The V and J ends lost 5 bases and 2 bases respectively, with 9 bases between them. This CDR3 region has 13 residues. CDR3 residues: CASSPQTNYGYTF. CDR3 coding DNA: TGTGCCAGCAGTCCACAGACGAACTATGGCTACACCTTC.

A few counts support this clonotype. This rearrangement joins TRBV24-1 to TRBJ2-5; TRBD1 aligns across 7 bases. Germline V CDR1 and CDR2: KGHDR, SFDVKD. CDR3 length: 14 residues. Trimming removed 8 bases from V and 6 bases from J; junction bases left unmatched: 11. The CDR3 loop is CATTLTGISKTQYF. CDR3 nucleotide sequence: TGTGCCACCACTTTGACAGGGATCAGCAAGACCCAGTACTTC.

The gene calls are TRBV27 and TRBJ1-1; D remains unclear. The CDR3 is made up of 13 amino acids. Germline CDR1 is MNHEY and CDR2 is SMNVEV (reference sequence). Trimming removed 7 bases at V and 4 bases at J, with 13 bases between. The chain's CDR3 is CASTGGPSTEAFF. For the CDR3, the DNA is TGTGCCAGCACCGGAGGGCCTAGCACTGAAGCTTTCTTT.